Here is one TCR beta chain with its context. What it binds is unknown. Treatment indicated: oral pan-JAK inhibitor, 5-10 mg twice daily. PBMCs, the starting material, were the source of sorted CD4+ and CD8+ T cells. Following RNA extraction, reverse transcription yielded cDNA that acted as the sequencing template. This table comes from immunoSEQ multiplex PCR, and its TCRdb copy is limited to in-frame clones, with some not included. The profile covers about 120,000 clones, with roughly three fifths appearing a single time and roughly an eighth taken by the ten largest. The sample comes from a study of CD8+ T cells in alopecia areata. General study results and limits: With patients, TCR sharing proved less clear than in mice, a difference possibly related to HLA. Under tofacitinib, fewer expanded CD8+ clones appeared among the top 100 scalp clones.

This CDR3 has 13 residues. Germline V lookup: CDR1 SGHRS, CDR2 YFSETQ. V lost 4 bases and J lost 6; bases outside the gene matches: 6. This TCR was recovered from a human donor with alopecia areata. Sequences were derived from CD8+ T cells sorted from blood, sampled at week 24, from a patient treated with tofacitinib. V is TRBV5-1 and J is TRBJ2-7; TRBD1 matches 8 bases. The CDR3 sequence: CASSDDRGSEQYF. The CDR3 region has the DNA TGCGCCAGCAGCGATGACAGGGGCTCCGAGCAGTACTTC.